These 32 T cell receptor beta chains were sequenced from one sample in a study of control samples from healthy donors and cancer patients. Clones were sequenced by immunoSEQ multiplex PCR, and TCRdb holds only the in-frame ones, with some missing. The data hold over 150,000 clones, with roughly 95% observed a single time. Sequencing input: blood. These receptors originate from a woman between 25 and 40 years old in good health.

The rearrangement uses TRBV6-5 and TRBJ2-1; TRBD2 is a possible D gene (7 bases). The ends were cut back, 3 bases at V and 3 bases at J, with 12 bases in the middle. Germline V gene sequence: CDR1 MNHEY, CDR2 SVGAGI. There are 15 residues in the CDR3. Here the CDR3 DNA reads TGTGCCAGCAGTTATGGGGGGGCACGCTACAATGAGCAGTTCTTC. Translation gives CASSYGGARYNEQFF.

With regard to this clone: One end of the junction is discordant with germline, which a read error may explain. The chain recombines TRBV7-7 with TRBJ2-5; D may be TRBD2 (6 bases). The CDR3 has 15 residues. Per the germline V gene, CDR1 is SSHAT and CDR2 is FNYEAQ (reference sequence). The CDR3 coding sequence is TGTGCTAGCAGCCCGGGAGATACAGCTGGGGAGACCCAGTACTTC. This encodes CASSPGDTAGETQYF.

The chain carries TRBV6-1 and TRBJ2-1; D remains unclear. Germline-derived CDR1 and CDR2 are MNHNS and SASEGT. The CDR3 consists of 15 residues. V was cut by 3 bases and J by 0 bases, with 9 bases left in between. The CDR3 reads CASSDGSSSYNEQFF. In DNA, the CDR3 is TGTGCCAGCAGTGACGGTAGTAGCTCCTACAATGAGCAGTTCTTC.

The chain couples TRBV5-4 to TRBJ2-1, with 9 bases identical to TRBD2. J was trimmed by 1 base and V by 4 bases; bases with no gene match: 9. The CDR3 sequence is 17 residues long. CDR1 is SGHNT and CDR2 is YYREEE in the germline V gene (reference sequence). The CDR3 sequence: CASSPRLAGLSYNEQFF. As DNA, the CDR3 is TGTGCCAGCAGCCCACGGCTAGCGGGATTATCCTACAATGAGCAGTTCTTC.

The chain recombines TRBV19 with TRBJ2-2; TRBD1 matches 8 bases. Germline values: CDR1 LNHDA, CDR2 SQIVND (reference sequence). V dropped 5 bases and J dropped 3; count of bases not matched to a gene: 8. This CDR3 has 16 amino acids. The CDR3 is CASSPQGVAYTGELFF. CDR3 coding DNA: TGTGCCAGTAGTCCACAGGGGGTCGCCTACACCGGGGAGCTGTTTTTT.

V usage is TRBV5-8 and J usage is TRBJ1-2; no clear D gene. Germline V gene data show CDR1 as SGHTS and CDR2 as YDEGEE. Deletions cut 6 bases from V and 0 bases from J, with 15 bases between. The CDR3 contains 15 residues. Written as DNA, the CDR3 is TGTGCCAGCAAACAGCACCAAAATCCTAACTATGGCTACACCTTC. This gives the protein CASKQHQNPNYGYTF. The full variable domain, with the rest looked up from reference TRBV5-8 and TRBJ1-2, is EAGVTQSPTHLIKTRGQQATLRCSPISGHTSVYWYQQALGLGLQFLLWYDEGEERNRGNFPPRFSGRQFPNYSSELNVNALELEDSALYLCASKQHQNPNYGYTFGSGTRLTVV.

This clone came up once. J is TRBJ1-6 and V is TRBV4-2, with 7 bases that match TRBD1. CDR1 and CDR2 (germline): LGHNA, YNFKEQ. The CDR3 is 14 residues long. V lost 3 bases, J lost 10 bases, and 6 bases stayed unmatched. The DNA for the CDR3 is TGTGCCAGCAGCCAGCGGGACAGCGGGTCACCCCTCCACTTT. It specifies CASSQRDSGSPLHF.

V gene TRBV11-2 combines with J gene TRBJ1-6; tentatively, D is TRBD1 (5 bases). Germline V gene lookup returns CDR1 SGHAT and CDR2 FQNNGV. Trimming took 1 base from V and 10 from J, leaving 8 bases between them. The CDR3 consists of 13 residues. This CDR3 is CASSLAGQSPLHF. In DNA, the CDR3 is TGTGCCAGCAGCTTAGCAGGACAATCACCCCTCCACTTT.

The chain has TRBV28 and TRBJ1-2, with a tentative D call TRBD1 (5 bases). The CDR3 is 13 amino acids. Trimming stripped 2 bases from V and 4 bases from J, with 8 bases between. Germline loops: CDR1 MDHEN, CDR2 SYDVKM. DNA of the CDR3: TGTGCCAGCAGTTTAGAGCAGGGCTATGGCTACACCTTC. Amino acids: CASSLEQGYGYTF.

The rearrangement links TRBV13 to TRBJ1-1; 11 bases agree with TRBD1. The V gene's germline CDR1 is PRHDT and CDR2 FYEKMQ (reference sequence). This CDR3 has 17 residues. V gave up 1 base and J gave up 3 bases; unmatched junction bases: 7. The CDR3 DNA reads as TGTGCCAGCAGCTTAGTGGACAGGGGGCAGCCCCACACTGAAGCTTTCTTT. Its translation is CASSLVDRGQPHTEAFF.

The rearrangement links TRBV5-8 to TRBJ1-5; 7 bases map to TRBD1. Losses at the gene ends were 0 bases for V and 1 base for J; bases not matched to a gene: 4. The CDR3 loop spans 16 amino acids. Germline-derived CDR1 and CDR2 are SGHTS and YDEGEE. This CDR3 reads CASSLVTGTSNQPQHF. In DNA, the CDR3 is TGTGCCAGCAGCTTGGTGACAGGGACGAGCAATCAGCCCCAGCATTTT. Full variable domain (remainder filled in from reference TRBV5-8 and TRBJ1-5): EAGVTQSPTHLIKTRGQQATLRCSPISGHTSVYWYQQALGLGLQFLLWYDEGEERNRGNFPPRFSGRQFPNYSSELNVNALELEDSALYLCASSLVTGTSNQPQHFGDGTRLSIL.

J is TRBJ2-7 and V is TRBV5-1; D possibly corresponds to TRBD1 (5 bases). V lost 0 bases, J lost 3 bases, and 13 bases lay in between. This CDR3 comprises 15 residues. Germline V gives CDR1 SGHRS, CDR2 YFSETQ. The CDR3 region is CASSLATGRSYEQYF. The CDR3 DNA follows: TGCGCCAGCAGCTTGGCCACAGGACGGAGCTACGAGCAGTACTTC.

The CDR3 DNA sequence: TGTGCCACCTACCCCGCACAAGCTTTCTTT. This sequence encodes CATYPAQAFF. This rearrangement joins TRBV21-1 to TRBJ1-1. TRBV21-1 is a known pseudogene. The CDR3 sequence is 10 residues long.

This clone is a singleton in its sample. This sequence joins TRBV5-1 and TRBJ2-7; TRBD2 aligns across 8 bases. The CDR3 is 14 residues long. Trimming at V came to 2 bases and at J to 2 bases, leaving 3 bases not matched to a gene. The germline V gene encodes CDR1 SGHRS and CDR2 YFSETQ. CDR3 sequence reads: CASSLGTRTYEQYF. The CDR3 DNA reads as TGCGCCAGCAGCTTAGGGACTAGGACCTACGAGCAGTACTTC.

The count of this clone is one. This rearrangement joins TRBV20-1 to TRBJ1-1; D unresolved. The CDR3 totals 11 residues. The V end was cut by 3 bases, the J end by 4 bases, with 6 bases between. Germline loops: CDR1 DFQATT, CDR2 SNEGSKA (reference sequence). The CDR3 DNA follows: TGCAGTGCTAGCGAGGGCACTGAAGCTTTCTTT. Its translation: CSASEGTEAFF.

V usage is TRBV28 and J usage is TRBJ1-5, with TRBD1 matching 7 bases. Germline values: CDR1 MDHEN, CDR2 SYDVKM. V was pared by 5 bases and J by 5 bases, with 6 bases of the junction left unmatched. CDR3 length equals 14 residues. CDR3 sequence reads: CASSAGDSYQPQHF. CDR3 sequence (DNA): TGTGCCAGCAGTGCGGGGGACAGTTATCAGCCCCAGCATTTT.

The chain couples TRBV2 to TRBJ2-2, with D maybe TRBD2 (5 bases). The CDR3 runs 15 residues. The V gene lost 7 bases and the J gene lost 5 bases, with 17 bases spanning the gap. Looked up from germline, CDR1 is SNHLY and CDR2 is FYNNEI. CDR3 protein: CASTAVAGGTGELFF. The CDR3 DNA sequence: TGTGCCAGCACCGCCGTTGCGGGCGGGACCGGGGAGCTGTTTTTT.

This chain links TRBV30 with TRBJ2-7; D perhaps matches TRBD1 (5 bases). This CDR3 spans 12 amino acids. CDR1 GTSNPN and CDR2 SVGIG come from the germline V gene (reference sequence). V lost 0 bases, J lost 5 bases, and 8 bases lay in between. This CDR3 is CAWSVKGDEQYF. The CDR3 DNA sequence: TGTGCCTGGAGTGTTAAAGGGGACGAGCAGTACTTC.

V is TRBV5-4 and J is TRBJ1-2, with 8 positions matching TRBD1. The V and J ends lost 4 bases and 6 bases, in that order; junction bases with no gene match: 5. Germline V gene sequence: CDR1 SGHNT, CDR2 YYREEE (reference sequence). The CDR3 length is 13 residues. As DNA, the CDR3 is TGTGCCAGCAGCCTGACAGGGGTTGATGGCTACACCTTC. This codes for CASSLTGVDGYTF.

This clone showed up just once. The chain couples TRBV5-1 to TRBJ2-1; unclear D gene. Germline CDR1 SGHRS, CDR2 YFSETQ. The CDR3 has 14 residues. V was pared by 0 bases and J by 4 bases, with 8 bases between. CDR3 region: CASSLGFQYNEQFF. The CDR3, as DNA: TGCGCCAGCAGCTTGGGATTTCAATACAATGAGCAGTTCTTC.

The chain employs TRBV7-2 and TRBJ2-5; 9 bases agree with TRBD1. Germline CDR1 and CDR2: SGHTA and FQGNSA. V shed 6 bases and J 5 bases; nucleotides not matched to a gene: 7. The CDR3 totals 14 residues. The CDR3 spells CASRVTGGGETQYF. The CDR3 nucleotides are TGTGCCAGCAGGGTCACAGGGGGCGGGGAGACCCAGTACTTC. Complete variable domain (other parts from reference TRBV7-2 and TRBJ2-5): GAGVSQSPSNKVTEKGKDVELRCDPISGHTALYWYRQSLGQGLEFLIYFQGNSAPDKSGLPSDRFSAERTGGSVSTLTIQRTQQEDSAVYLCASRVTGGGETQYFGPGTRLLVL.

The V gene is TRBV19, the J gene TRBJ1-1; 8 nucleotides match TRBD1. The CDR3 contains 14 residues. The germline V gene has CDR1 LNHDA and CDR2 SQIVND (reference sequence). After removal of 5 bases from V and 0 bases from J, the junction contained 2 bases not matched to a gene. This CDR3 is CASSQGQVNTEAFF. The DNA of the CDR3 is TGTGCCAGTAGTCAGGGACAGGTGAACACTGAAGCTTTCTTT.

This sequence joins TRBV7-3 and TRBJ2-5, with TRBD2 matching over 8 bases. Germline CDR1 SGHTA, CDR2 FQGTGA. Trimming at V came to 0 bases and at J to 2 bases, leaving 17 bases not matched to a gene. This CDR3 comprises 20 residues. CDR3 loop: CASSLTPTGSGSSPQETQYF. The CDR3 DNA reads TGTGCCAGCAGCTTAACCCCAACGGGGAGCGGGAGCTCGCCACAAGAGACCCAGTACTTC.

The chain couples TRBV28 to TRBJ1-5, with TRBD1 as a possible D gene (6 bases). Germline values: CDR1 MDHEN, CDR2 SYDVKM. Trimming pared 1 base from V and 7 bases from J, leaving 11 bases between. This CDR3 spans 14 amino acids. The CDR3 loop reads CASSLSVGGQPQHF. The CDR3 nucleotides are TGTGCCAGCAGTTTATCGGTTGGGGGCCAGCCCCAGCATTTT.

This rearrangement joins TRBV11-3 to TRBJ2-2; perhaps D is TRBD1 or TRBD2 (6 bases each). Between the trimmed V and J ends, which lost 8 bases and 6 bases, there was a span of 10 bases. Germline assignment: CDR1 SGHNT and CDR2 YENEEA. The CDR3 is 12 amino acids. DNA of the CDR3: TGTGCCAGCTCCCGGGGGCCCGGGGAGCTGTTTTTT. This translates into CASSRGPGELFF.

This chain uses TRBV5-6 with TRBJ2-6; D is unclear. The CDR3 runs 14 residues. The V gene's germline CDR1 is SGHDT and CDR2 YYEEEE. V gave up 0 bases and J gave up 15 bases, with 16 bases separating them. The CDR3 nucleotides are TGTGCCAGCAGCTTGGCCGATATTAGGAAGGACCTGACTTTC. It codes for CASSLADIRKDLTF.

This chain uses TRBV6-5 with TRBJ1-6, with 8 bases fitting TRBD1. The CDR3 consists of 16 residues. The V segment lost 0 bases and the J segment 4 bases; nucleotides outside the gene matches: 2. Germline loops: CDR1 MNHEY, CDR2 SVGAGI. The chain's CDR3 is CASSYSGQGYNSPLHF. CDR3 coding DNA: TGTGCCAGCAGTTACTCAGGACAGGGTTATAATTCACCCCTCCACTTT.

The chain recombines TRBV14 with TRBJ2-3, with D possibly matching TRBD1 (5 bases). The CDR3 is 16 residues long. Trimming cost V 1 base and J 1 base, with 12 bases left between them. Looked up from germline, CDR1 is SGHDN and CDR2 is FVKESK. The CDR3 DNA follows: TGTGCCAGCAGCCAAGTCATGGGGCGCGGCACAGATACGCAGTATTTT. Amino acid sequence: CASSQVMGRGTDTQYF. Full variable domain (rest looked up from reference TRBV14 and TRBJ2-3): EAGVTQFPSHSVIEKGQTVTLRCDPISGHDNLYWYRRVMGKEIKFLLHFVKESKQDESGMPNNRFLAERTGGTYSTLKVQPAELEDSGVYFCASSQVMGRGTDTQYFGPGTRLTVL.

This chain links TRBV24-1 with TRBJ2-1; D tentatively reads TRBD1 or TRBD2 (6 bases each). The ends were cut back, 5 bases at V and 0 bases at J, with 10 bases in the middle. From germline, CDR1 is KGHDR and CDR2 SFDVKD. The CDR3 consists of 15 residues. In DNA, the CDR3 is TGTGCCACCAGTGTCGGGGGCAGCTCCTACAATGAGCAGTTCTTC. It yields the protein CATSVGGSSYNEQFF.

V gene TRBV4-1 combines with J gene TRBJ1-1; D not resolved. The CDR3 loop spans 14 amino acids. Germline CDR1 is MGHRA and CDR2 is YSYEKL. Trimming took 1 base from V and 2 from J, leaving 8 bases between them. CDR3 residues: CASSQGSRNTEAFF. The CDR3 DNA is TGCGCCAGCAGCCAAGGATCTCGAAACACTGAAGCTTTCTTT.

V is TRBV2 and J is TRBJ2-1, with 8 positions matching TRBD2. The CDR3 extends over 15 amino acids. Germline V gives CDR1 SNHLY, CDR2 FYNNEI. V lost 7 bases to trimming and J lost 6 bases; unmatched junction nucleotides: 11. CDR3: CASTEATGGLNEQFF. CDR3 sequence (DNA): TGTGCCAGCACCGAGGCAACGGGAGGGCTCAATGAGCAGTTCTTC.

The chain is built from TRBV28 and TRBJ1-2; TRBD1 is a possible D gene (5 bases). V was shortened by 5 bases and J by 4 bases, with 20 bases between the two germline ends. Germline CDR1 is MDHEN and CDR2 is SYDVKM. The CDR3 contains 16 residues. This CDR3 is CASSATGTMFTYGYTF. The CDR3 nucleotides read TGTGCCAGCAGTGCGACCGGGACCATGTTCACCTATGGCTACACCTTC.